This record concerns one T cell receptor beta chain sequence. UMI-labeled 5' RACE yielded the TRB cDNA libraries. One entry per CDR3 protein, without DNA, is what TCRdb gives after re-calling the 5' RACE reads. This sample's table has under 50,000 distinct CDR3 sequences. This entry belongs to a study of CXCR3-negative and CXCR3-positive naive CD8 T cells. Germline loops: CDR1 SEHNR, CDR2 FQNEAQ (reference sequence). CDR3 length: 15 residues. This chain joins TRBV7-9 and TRBJ2-7; the D call from TCRdb, TRBD2, cannot be confirmed without DNA. Specimen: naive CXCR3- CD8+ T cells from blood. This sample's subset: CD45RO-CCR7+CD27+CD95- naive CD8+ T cells lacking CXCR3 (TNR3-). This clonotype was sampled from a human donor in good health. Some clones in this sample may be carry-over from other donors' samples. CDR3 sequence: CASSSGQGPSYEQYF.